This T cell receptor beta chain was profiled in a study of T cells of healthy individuals. TCRdb recomputed calls from the 5' RACE reads with MiXCR, one row per CDR3 protein. The profile shows under 70,000 distinct CDR3 sequences, roughly 14% of them singletons. Looked up from germline, CDR1 is SGDLS and CDR2 is YYNGEE. Between the trimmed V and J ends, which lost 2 bases and 1 base, there was a span of 6 bases. This CDR3 has 13 amino acids. This clonotype came up many times. The rearrangement uses TRBV9 and TRBJ1-1, with D possibly TRBD1 on 6 matching bases. This sequence originates from a human donor in good health. The CDR3 loop is CASSVTGNTEAFF. The CDR3 nucleotides are TGTGCCAGCAGCGTGACAGGGAACACTGAAGCTTTCTTT.